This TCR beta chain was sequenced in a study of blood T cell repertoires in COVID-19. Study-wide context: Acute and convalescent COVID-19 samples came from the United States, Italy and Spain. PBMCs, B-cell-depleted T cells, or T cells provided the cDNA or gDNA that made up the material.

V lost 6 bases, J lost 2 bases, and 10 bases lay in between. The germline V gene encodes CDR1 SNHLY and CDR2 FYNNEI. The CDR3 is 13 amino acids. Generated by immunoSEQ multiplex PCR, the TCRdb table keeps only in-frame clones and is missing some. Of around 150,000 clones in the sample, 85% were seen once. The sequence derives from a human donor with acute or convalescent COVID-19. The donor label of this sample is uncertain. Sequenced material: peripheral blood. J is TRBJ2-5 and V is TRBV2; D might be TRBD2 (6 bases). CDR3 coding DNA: TGTGCCAGCAGAGCCGGACTACAAGAGACCCAGTACTTC. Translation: CASRAGLQETQYF.